The rows below give T cell receptor beta chains drawn from one sample of a study of blood T cell repertoires in COVID-19. Sequenced by immunoSEQ multiplex PCR; TCRdb stores in-frame clones only, minus some. The sample has under 350,000 clones; approximately 90% are singletons. Sequencing was carried out using peripheral blood. These receptors all stem from a man aged 40-55 years with acute or convalescent COVID-19. Both conserved end residues are part of each CDR3. Fields, in order: clone size, D gene, J gene, V gene, CDR3 protein, CDR3 DNA. D genes are given only for firm matches. Clone size is shown for a subset of rows, as once, few, many or a class of expanded clone.

- - TRBJ2-1 TRBV20-1 CSVAGKNEQFF TGCAGTGTCGCAGGGAAAAATGAGCAGTTCTTC
- - TRBJ2-1 TRBV4-1 CASSQEVLGRTPTGEQFF TGCGCCAGCAGCCAAGAAGTTCTGGGGAGGACGCCAACCGGTGAGCAGTTCTTC
- - TRBJ2-3 TRBV10-1 CASSESVTDTQYF TGCGCCAGCAGTGAGTCTGTAACAGATACGCAGTATTTT
- TRBD1 TRBJ1-2 TRBV19 CASRPGTGGNKDGYTF TGTGCCAGTAGACCCGGGACAGGGGGGAATAAGGATGGCTACACCTTC
- - TRBJ2-1 TRBV7-3 CASSLKRGGRNEQFF TGTGCCAGCAGCTTAAAGAGGGGAGGTAGAAATGAGCAGTTCTTC
once TRBD1 TRBJ1-3 TRBV7-2 CASSLFQGASGNTIYF TGTGCCAGCAGCTTATTTCAGGGGGCCTCTGGAAACACCATATATTTT
- - TRBJ2-7 TRBV21-1 CASTTPGHRFSYEQYF TGTGCCAGCACCACGCCGGGACACCGTTTCTCCTACGAGCAGTACTTC
once - TRBJ1-2 TRBV3-1/TRBV3-2 CASSQEATGRLGGYTF TGTGCCAGCAGCCAAGAGGCGACAGGTCGGCTTGGGGGCTACACCTTC
- - TRBJ1-1 TRBV19 CASSKIVNTEAFF TGTGCCAGTAGTAAAATAGTGAACACTGAAGCTTTCTTT
once - TRBJ1-1 TRBV5-6 CASSLDAGLTTEAFF TGTGCCAGCAGCTTGGATGCAGGCCTTACCACTGAAGCTTTCTTT
- - TRBJ1-1 TRBV21-1 CASFPRVRAFF TGTGCCAGTTTTCCCAGGGTGAGAGCTTTCTTT
- - TRBJ2-7 TRBV9 CASSVGAGETYEQYF TGTGCCAGCAGCGTAGGGGCAGGGGAAACCTACGAGCAGTACTTC
- - TRBJ2-7 TRBV10-3 CAISESAGRPSEQYF TGTGCCATCAGTGAGTCGGCGGGGAGGCCGTCCGAGCAGTACTTC
- - TRBJ1-1 TRBV29-1 CSAGLLNTEAFF TGCAGCGCGGGACTCCTGAACACTGAAGCTTTCTTT
once - TRBJ2-7 TRBV5-1 CASSLGTEKGEQYF TGCGCCAGCAGCTTGGGGACAGAAAAGGGCGAGCAGTACTTC
- TRBD1 TRBJ1-2 TRBV15 CATSPRTGGTGYTF TGTGCCACCAGCCCCCGGACAGGGGGTACTGGCTACACCTTC
- TRBD1 TRBJ1-2 TRBV25-1 CASSEYRTGGGYTF TGTGCCAGCAGTGAATATAGGACAGGGGGTGGCTACACCTTC
- - TRBJ2-5 TRBV7-2 CASSLNFFDGTQYF TGTGCCAGCAGCTTAAACTTCTTTGATGGGACCCAGTACTTC
- - TRBJ1-2 TRBV2 CASSEGAVFYGYTF TGTGCCAGCAGTGAAGGGGCAGTTTTCTATGGCTACACCTTC
- TRBD2 TRBJ2-3 TRBV30 CAAGPLAGGTDTQYF TGTGCTGCGGGGCCCTTAGCGGGGGGCACAGATACGCAGTATTTT
- - TRBJ1-2 TRBV6-5 CASSTPTGGDYGYTF TGTGCCAGCAGTACGCCCACGGGGGGGGACTATGGCTACACCTTC
- - TRBJ2-2 TRBV7-8 CASSLASPTGELFF TGTGCCAGCAGCTTAGCAAGCCCCACCGGGGAGCTGTTTTTT
- - TRBJ1-2 TRBV7-8 CASSLLARGSGGYTF TGTGCCAGCAGCTTGTTGGCCAGGGGATCAGGCGGCTACACCTTC
- - TRBJ1-2 TRBV20-1 CSAIGNYGYTF TGCAGTGCTATCGGTAACTATGGCTACACCTTC
few - TRBJ1-5 TRBV3-1/TRBV3-2 CASSQGGDQPQHF TGTGCCAGCAGCCAAGGGGGGGATCAGCCCCAGCATTTT
- - TRBJ2-7 TRBV24-1 CATSDSRQGEQYF TGTGCCACCAGTGATTCAAGACAAGGCGAGCAGTACTTC
- - TRBJ1-1 TRBV5-1 CASSKTRAVYAEAFF TGCGCCAGCAGCAAAACCAGGGCCGTTTACGCTGAAGCTTTCTTT
- TRBD1 TRBJ1-1 TRBV19 CASSMGTGTEAFF TGTGCCAGTAGTATGGGGACAGGAACTGAAGCTTTCTTT
- - TRBJ1-4 TRBV5-6 CASSLTGRGEKLFF TGTGCCAGCAGCTTGACAGGGCGAGGTGAAAAACTGTTTTTT
- TRBD1 TRBJ1-5 TRBV24-1 CATSDSVPGQGGGQPQHF TGTGCCACCAGTGATTCTGTCCCGGGACAGGGAGGTGGACAGCCCCAGCATTTT
- TRBD2 TRBJ2-1 TRBV7-3 CASSLQLAGVGNEQFF TGTGCCAGCAGCTTACAACTAGCGGGGGTGGGCAATGAGCAGTTCTTC
- - TRBJ2-3 TRBV9 CASSVEGLPTDTQYF TGTGCCAGCAGCGTAGAGGGGCTACCCACAGATACGCAGTATTTT
- TRBD1 TRBJ1-3 TRBV9 CASSGRGDSSGNTIYF TGTGCCAGCAGCGGGAGGGGGGACAGTTCTGGAAACACCATATATTTT
- TRBD1 TRBJ1-3 TRBV12-5 CASGQGQGAGNTIYF TGTGCTAGTGGACAGGGACAGGGGGCTGGAAACACCATATATTTT
- - TRBJ1-1 TRBV5-1 CASSFGPLTRPEAFF TGCGCCAGCAGCTTCGGACCCCTTACTAGGCCCGAAGCTTTCTTT
few TRBD1 TRBJ1-2 TRBV6-5 CASSRTGTDGYTF TGTGCCAGCAGTCGGACAGGGACTGATGGCTACACCTTC
- - TRBJ1-2 TRBV21-1 CASSKLRHLGYGYTF TGTGCCAGCAGCAAATTGAGACACCTTGGTTATGGCTACACCTTC
- - TRBJ2-7 TRBV6-5 CASSLNQGYEQYF TGTGCCAGCAGTCTAAATCAGGGCTACGAGCAGTACTTC
- - TRBJ1-2 TRBV7-2 CASSKDTNYGYTF TGTGCCAGCAGCAAGGACACTAACTATGGCTACACCTTC
- TRBD1 TRBJ1-6 TRBV19 CASSIDRGTAPLHF TGTGCCAGTAGTATTGACAGGGGAACCGCACCCCTCCACTTT
once TRBD1 TRBJ2-5 TRBV3-1/TRBV3-2 CASSKRTGTQETQYF TGTGCCAGCAGCAAAAGGACAGGGACCCAAGAGACCCAGTACTTC
- - TRBJ2-3 TRBV14 CASSQDLGGDTQYF TGTGCCAGCAGCCAAGATCTTGGAGGGGATACGCAGTATTTT
- - TRBJ2-3 TRBV9 CASSPGGGGTDTQYF TGTGCCAGCAGCCCGGGGGGCGGGGGCACAGATACGCAGTATTTT